This T cell receptor (beta chain) was observed in a study of relationships among human T cell subsets. Findings and caveats of the study: Clones with over 100 reads held over 60% of CD8+ cytotoxic sequences. Substantial CDR3 sharing among Th1, Th2 and regulatory cells suggested stochastic fate choice. A couple of pan T samples were processed with pan B cells.

Semiquantitative ARM-PCR amplified T cell receptor alpha and beta CDR3 regions from mRNA. Tagged nested gene-specific primers were used first, then communal superprimers amplified exponentially. TCRdb reprocessed the multiplex PCR reads via MiXCR and lists one record per CDR3 protein. The sample holds some 16,000 distinct CDR3 sequences; about 56% are singletons and the top ten take 30% to 45%. This clonotype was seen only a few times. Its antigen remains unidentified. Germline V gives CDR1 ENHRY, CDR2 SYGVKD. This CDR3 contains 15 residues. V was pared by 3 bases and J by 4 bases, with 13 bases between.

The receptor comes from a man aged 40-50 years in good health. The genes are TRBV10-3 and TRBJ1-3; D uncertain. The sample taken for sequencing was total T cells sorted from blood. In DNA form, the CDR3 reads TGTGCCATCAGTGAACGGGCCCCCGCGGGAAACACCATATATTTT. It specifies CAISERAPAGNTIYF.